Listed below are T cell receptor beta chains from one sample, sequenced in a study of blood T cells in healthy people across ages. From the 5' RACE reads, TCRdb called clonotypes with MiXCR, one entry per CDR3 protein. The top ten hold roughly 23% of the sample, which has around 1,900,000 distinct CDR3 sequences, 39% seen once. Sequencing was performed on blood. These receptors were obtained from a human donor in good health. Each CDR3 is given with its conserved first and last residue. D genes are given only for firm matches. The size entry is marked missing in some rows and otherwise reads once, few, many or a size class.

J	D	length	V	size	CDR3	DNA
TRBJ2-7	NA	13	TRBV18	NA	CASSPAGLGEQYF	TGTGCCAGCTCACCTGCAGGGTTGGGCGAGCAGTACTTC
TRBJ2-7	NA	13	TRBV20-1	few	CSASEGIIHEQYF	TGCAGTGCTAGTGAGGGAATCATCCACGAGCAGTACTTC
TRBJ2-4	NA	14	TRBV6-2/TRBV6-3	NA	CASSKIGTGNIQYF	TGTGCCAGCAGCAAAATCGGGACGGGAAACATTCAGTACTTC
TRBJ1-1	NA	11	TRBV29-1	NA	CSVLTPGQAFF	TGCAGCGTTTTGACTCCGGGGCAAGCTTTCTTT
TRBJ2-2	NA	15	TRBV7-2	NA	CASSLTDKNTGELFF	TGTGCCAGCAGCTTAACGGACAAGAACACCGGGGAGCTGTTTTTT
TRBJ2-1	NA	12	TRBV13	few	CASSAQSGEQFF	TGTGCCAGCAGCGCCCAGAGCGGTGAGCAGTTCTTC
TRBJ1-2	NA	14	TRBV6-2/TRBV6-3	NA	CASSLGDTTYGYTF	TGTGCCAGCAGTTTAGGGGACACCACCTATGGCTACACCTTC
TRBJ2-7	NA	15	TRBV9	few	CASSPIGANSYEQYF	TGTGCCAGCAGCCCGATAGGGGCAAACTCCTACGAGCAGTACTTC
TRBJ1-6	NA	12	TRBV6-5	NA	CASGVSESPLHF	TGTGCCAGCGGGGTGAGCGAATCACCCCTCCACTTT
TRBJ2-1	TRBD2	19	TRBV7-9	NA	CASSFGLAGALPLFDEQFF	TGTGCCAGCAGCTTCGGACTAGCGGGGGCCTTGCCATTGTTTGATGAGCAGTTCTTC
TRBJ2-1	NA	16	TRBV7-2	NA	CASSPRRAGSGDEQFF	TGTGCCAGCAGCCCCCGGCGGGCGGGGTCGGGCGATGAGCAGTTCTTC
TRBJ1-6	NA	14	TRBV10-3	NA	CAIVDRFEDSPLHF	TGTGCCATCGTTGACAGGTTTGAGGATTCACCCCTCCACTTT
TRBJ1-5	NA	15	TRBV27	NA	CASSLLHRKNQPRHF	TGTGCCAGCAGTTTATTACACAGGAAGAATCAGCCCCGGCATTTT
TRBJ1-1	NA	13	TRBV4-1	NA	CASSLSTVTEAFF	TGCGCCAGCAGCCTCTCGACAGTCACTGAAGCTTTCTTT
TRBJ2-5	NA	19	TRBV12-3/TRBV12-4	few	CASSLLAPSLWGAHGTQYF	TGTGCCAGCAGCCTCTTAGCCCCTTCGTTGTGGGGGGCCCACGGGACCCAGTACTTC
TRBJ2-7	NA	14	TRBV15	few	CATSNGQLPYEQYF	TGTGCCACCAGCAACGGACAGCTACCCTACGAGCAGTACTTC
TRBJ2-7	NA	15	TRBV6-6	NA	CASSYSVAVSYEQYF	TGTGCCAGCAGTTACTCGGTGGCAGTTTCCTACGAGCAGTACTTC
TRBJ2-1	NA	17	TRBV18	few	CASSPFAGGSEYNEQFF	TGTGCCAGCTCCCCTTTTGCCGGGGGATCAGAGTACAATGAGCAGTTCTTC
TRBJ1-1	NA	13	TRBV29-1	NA	CSVERGGLDQAFF	TGCAGCGTTGAACGAGGGGGTTTAGACCAAGCTTTCTTT
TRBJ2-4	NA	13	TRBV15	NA	CATSRASMSEQYF	TGTGCCACCAGCAGGGCCTCGATGTCAGAGCAGTACTTC
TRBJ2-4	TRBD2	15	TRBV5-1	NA	CASSGETGGLDIQYF	TGCGCCAGCAGCGGCGAGACGGGGGGTCTCGACATTCAGTACTTC
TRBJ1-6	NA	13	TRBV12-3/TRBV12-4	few	CASSVSSDSPLHF	TGTGCCAGCAGTGTATCTTCTGATTCACCCCTCCACTTT
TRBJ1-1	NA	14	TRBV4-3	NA	CASSQVFVDTEAFF	TGCGCCAGCAGCCAAGTCTTCGTCGACACTGAAGCTTTCTTT
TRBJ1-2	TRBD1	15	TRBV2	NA	CASSDYGQGADGYTF	TGTGCCAGCAGTGATTATGGACAGGGGGCTGATGGCTACACCTTC
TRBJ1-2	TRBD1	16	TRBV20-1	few	CSARDLGQGLGYGYTF	TGCAGTGCTAGAGATCTAGGACAGGGTCTTGGCTATGGCTACACCTTC
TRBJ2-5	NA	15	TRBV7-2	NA	CASSPGATRGETQYF	TGTGCCAGCAGCCCCGGGGCTACCCGCGGAGAGACCCAGTACTTC
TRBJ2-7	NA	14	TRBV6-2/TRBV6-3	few	CASKPTLANYEQYF	TGTGCCAGCAAACCCACTCTAGCGAACTACGAGCAGTACTTC
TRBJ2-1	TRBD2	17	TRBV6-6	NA	CASSYSRGWVAGETEFF	TGTGCCAGCAGTTACTCCAGGGGCTGGGTAGCGGGGGAGACGGAGTTCTTC
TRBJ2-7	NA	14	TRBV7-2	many	CASTPGWAYYEQYF	TGTGCCAGCACCCCTGGGTGGGCCTACTACGAGCAGTACTTC
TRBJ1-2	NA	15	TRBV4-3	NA	CASSATVRVNYGYTF	TGCGCCAGCAGCGCCACTGTAAGGGTTAACTATGGCTACACCTTC
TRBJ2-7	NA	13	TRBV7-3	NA	CASSLRDQNEQYF	TGTGCCAGCAGCTTAAGGGACCAAAACGAGCAGTACTTC
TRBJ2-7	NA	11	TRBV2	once	CASSEWDEQYF	TGTGCCAGCAGTGAGTGGGACGAGCAGTACTTC
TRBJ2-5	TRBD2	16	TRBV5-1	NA	CASSPVPSGGRETQYF	TGCGCCAGCAGCCCGGTCCCTAGCGGGGGTCGGGAGACCCAGTACTTC
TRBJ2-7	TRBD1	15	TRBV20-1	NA	CSARQGHSSSYEQYF	TGCAGTGCTCGACAGGGACATAGTAGCTCCTACGAGCAGTACTTC
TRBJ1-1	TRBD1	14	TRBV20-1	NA	CSARDGRQGIEAFF	TGCAGTGCTAGAGATGGGAGACAGGGGATTGAAGCTTTCTTT
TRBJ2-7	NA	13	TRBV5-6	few	CASSASGAYEQYF	TGTGCCAGCAGCGCCTCAGGTGCATACGAGCAGTACTTC
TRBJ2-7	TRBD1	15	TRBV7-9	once	CASSRNLQGVDEQYF	TGTGCCAGCAGCCGGAACCTACAGGGGGTGGATGAGCAGTACTTC
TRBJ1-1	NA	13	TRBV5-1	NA	CASSLGFSTEAFF	TGCGCCAGCAGCTTGGGCTTTAGCACTGAAGCTTTCTTT
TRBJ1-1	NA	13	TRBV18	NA	CASSLTGRGEAFF	TGTGCCAGCTCATTAACCGGACGCGGTGAAGCTTTCTTT
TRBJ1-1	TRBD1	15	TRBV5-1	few	CASSLAGAGGTEAFF	TGCGCCAGCAGCTTGGCCGGGGCAGGGGGCACTGAAGCTTTCTTT
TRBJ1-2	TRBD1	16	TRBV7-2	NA	CASSPGTGGVVKGYTF	TGTGCCAGCAGCCCAGGGACAGGGGGGGTTGTAAAAGGCTACACCTTC
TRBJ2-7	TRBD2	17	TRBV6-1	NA	CASSEESAGGMFHEQYF	TGTGCCAGCAGTGAAGAGAGTGCGGGGGGGATGTTCCACGAGCAGTACTTC
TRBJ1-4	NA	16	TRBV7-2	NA	CASSLWSGTTNEKLFF	TGTGCCAGCAGCTTATGGTCAGGCACAACTAATGAAAAACTGTTTTTT
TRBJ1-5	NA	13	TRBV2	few	CASGAGRNQPQHF	TGTGCCAGCGGCGCAGGTAGGAATCAGCCCCAGCATTTT
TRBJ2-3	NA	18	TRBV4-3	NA	CASSQDGGGGLLTDTQYF	TGCGCCAGCAGCCAAGATGGGGGAGGGGGCTTATTAACAGATACGCAGTATTTT
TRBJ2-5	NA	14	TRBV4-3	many	CASSQGPHQETQYF	TGCGCCAGCAGCCAAGGTCCACACCAAGAGACCCAGTACTTC
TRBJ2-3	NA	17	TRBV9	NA	CASSKHPGLIDTDTQYF	TGTGCCAGCAGCAAACACCCGGGACTCATAGATACAGATACGCAGTATTTT
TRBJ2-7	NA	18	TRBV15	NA	CATSRDRGLVSSYNEQYF	TGTGCCACCAGCAGAGATCGAGGGCTAGTGAGCTCCTACAATGAGCAGTACTTC
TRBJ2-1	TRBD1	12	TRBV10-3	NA	CASGDSYNEQFF	TGTGCCTCAGGGGACAGCTACAATGAGCAGTTCTTC
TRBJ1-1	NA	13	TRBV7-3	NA	CASSFNLSTEAFF	TGTGCCAGCAGCTTTAACCTGAGCACTGAAGCTTTCTTT
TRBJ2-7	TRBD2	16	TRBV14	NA	CASSQEDGTRYNEQYF	TGTGCCAGCAGCCAAGAGGACGGGACTAGGTACAATGAGCAGTACTTC
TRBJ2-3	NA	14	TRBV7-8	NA	CASSSLGGAGTQYF	TGTGCCAGCAGCTCCCTGGGGGGGGCGGGTACGCAGTATTTT
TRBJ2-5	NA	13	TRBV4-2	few	CASSHDVEETQYF	TGTGCCAGCAGCCATGACGTCGAAGAGACCCAGTACTTC
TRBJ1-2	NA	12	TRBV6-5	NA	CASEDPNDGYTF	TGTGCCAGCGAGGACCCTAACGATGGCTACACCTTC
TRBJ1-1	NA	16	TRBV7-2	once	CASSLKSRGKNTEAFF	TGTGCCAGCAGCTTAAAATCCCGGGGGAAGAACACTGAAGCTTTCTTT